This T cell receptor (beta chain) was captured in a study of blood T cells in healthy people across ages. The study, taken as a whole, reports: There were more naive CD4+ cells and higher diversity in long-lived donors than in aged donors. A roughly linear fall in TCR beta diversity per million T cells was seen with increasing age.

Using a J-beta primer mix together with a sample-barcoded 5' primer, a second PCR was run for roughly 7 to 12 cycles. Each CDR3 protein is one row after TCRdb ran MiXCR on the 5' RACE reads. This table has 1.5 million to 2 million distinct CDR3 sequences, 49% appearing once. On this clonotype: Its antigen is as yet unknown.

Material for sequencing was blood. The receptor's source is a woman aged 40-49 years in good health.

DNA of the CDR3: TGTGCCAGCAGTCGGGACAGTGTCCCCAATCAGCCCCAGCATTTT. As protein: CASSRDSVPNQPQHF. The genes are TRBV12-3 or TRBV12-4 and TRBJ1-5; TRBD1 agrees at 7 bases. CDR3 length equals 15 residues. After removal of 5 bases from V and 3 bases from J, the junction contained 7 bases not matched to a gene.